This record concerns one T cell receptor (beta chain) sequence. This CDR3 has 15 residues. CDR1 and CDR2 from the germline V gene are SEHNR and FQNEAQ (reference sequence). Trimming shortened V by 5 bases and J by 0 bases, and 13 bases separated the two germline ends. This entry is derived from a study of blood T cell repertoires in COVID-19. Study as a whole: Italy, Spain and the United States were the sources of the convalescent and acute COVID-19 samples. T cells, B-cell-depleted T cells, or PBMCs supplied cDNA or gDNA.

The data were produced by immunoSEQ multiplex PCR, yet TCRdb's version contains in-frame clones alone and is incomplete. The top ten hold around 5.3% of the sample, which has about 63,000 clones, around 86% seen once. Sample: peripheral blood. This receptor was identified in a man between 50 and 59 years old with active COVID-19. The chain couples TRBV7-9 to TRBJ2-5; TRBD2 might be the D (5 bases). The CDR3 is CASSQSGGYQETQYF. The CDR3 nucleotides read TGTGCCAGCAGCCAATCAGGCGGGTACCAAGAGACCCAGTACTTC.